The following is a T cell receptor (beta chain) sequence with its context. Its matching antigen is unknown. The sample originates from a study of cytomegalovirus exposure and HLA in healthy donors. Whole-study results and caveats: While the bulk of TCR sequences proved rare, some public TCRs turned up in many donors. The authors listed 180 or so TCR beta chains as cytomegalovirus-associated. After further analysis at a later stage, 17,000 or so TCR beta sequences were associated with HLA alleles at 0.05 false discovery rate.

CDR1 is LGHNA, CDR2 YSLEER, per germline. Trimming took 1 base from V and 0 from J, leaving 8 bases between them. The CDR3 runs 15 residues. Amplification used 60 Vbeta primers and 13 Jbeta primers. Profiling relied on immunoSEQ multiplex PCR, and the TCRdb table lists in-frame clones only, not all of them. Of about 140,000 clones in the sample, about 80% were seen once. Sequences were obtained from PBMCs. The rearrangement links TRBV4-3 to TRBJ2-3, with D possibly being TRBD2 (5 bases). This receptor was taken from a man aged 40-49 years in good health and CMV-seropositive. The CDR3 reads CASSQAAESTDTQYF. CDR3 DNA: TGCGCCAGCAGCCAAGCAGCGGAAAGCACAGATACGCAGTATTTT.